Shown below are 6 T cell receptor beta chains from a single sample sequenced in a study of vaccination and CD4 T cells after COVID-19. The Oncomine TCR Beta short-read assay was what sequenced the DNA obtained from cultured CD4+ T cells. One entry per CDR3 protein results from TCRdb running MiXCR on the PCR reads. The repertoire includes 10,000 to 15,000 distinct CDR3 sequences, around 50% of them detected once, and around 25% sits in the top ten. Specified treatment: roughly ten-day PBMC culture with coronavirus spike peptide pools or control peptides (ViraFEST assay). For these TCRs, the target antigens are not known. Sequenced material: CD4+ T cells from blood, cultured in vitro. These receptors were taken from a human donor who had recovered from COVID-19.

The CDR3 reads CSAREIGPYNEQFF. The CDR3 DNA sequence: TGCAGTGCTAGAGAGATTGGCCCGTACAATGAGCAGTTCTTC. This sequence joins TRBV20-1 and TRBJ2-1; D is unresolved. The CDR3 length is 14 residues. V was shortened by 0 bases and J by 4 bases, with 10 bases between the two germline ends. Germline V lookup: CDR1 DFQATT, CDR2 SNEGSKA (reference sequence).

The chain carries TRBV12-3 or TRBV12-4 and TRBJ1-5, with D possibly matching TRBD1 (6 bases). This CDR3 has 15 amino acids. V lost 6 bases to trimming and J lost 6 bases, with 18 bases between them. CDR3 sequence: CASSPGVGLSQPQHF. The CDR3 region has the DNA TGTGCCAGCAGCCCAGGGGTGGGTTTGAGTCAGCCCCAGCATTTT.

This clonotype has just one count. This chain connects TRBV28 to TRBJ2-7; D not certain. The V gene lost 2 bases and the J gene lost 2 bases, with 13 bases spanning the gap. The length of the CDR3 is 15 residues. The germline V gene has CDR1 MDHEN and CDR2 SYDVKM. The CDR3 DNA sequence: TGTGCCAGCAGTTTAGTAAGTACAGTGGCCTACGAGCAGTACTTC. Translation: CASSLVSTVAYEQYF.

V usage is TRBV6-1 and J usage is TRBJ2-7; 7 positions match TRBD1. Looked up from germline, CDR1 is MNHNS and CDR2 is SASEGT. The V gene end was trimmed by 7 bases and the J gene end by 4 bases; junction bases not matched to a gene: 13. The CDR3 is 15 amino acids. For the CDR3, the DNA is TGTGCCAGCACTTCTAGTGGGACAGCCAAATACGAGCAGTACTTC. Its protein product is CASTSSGTAKYEQYF.

The chain joins TRBV29-1 to TRBJ1-2; 7 bases are shared with TRBD1. CDR3 size: 13 residues. The V and J ends lost 6 bases and 8 bases, in that order; junction bases with no gene match: 12. Germline loops: CDR1 SQVTM, CDR2 ANQGSEA. The CDR3 nucleotides are TGCAGCGTGGGGGGACAGCTCTTTGTGGGCTACACCTTC. It translates to CSVGGQLFVGYTF. The entire variable domain, with the rest obtained from reference TRBV29-1 and TRBJ1-2, is as follows: SAVISQKPSRDICQRGTSLTIQCQVDSQVTMMFWYRQQPGQSLTLIATANQGSEATYESGFVIDKFPISRPNLTFSTLTVSNMSPEDSSIYLCSVGGQLFVGYTFGSGTRLTVV.

The J gene is TRBJ2-5, the V gene TRBV11-2; 7 bases match TRBD1. The trim removed 7 bases at V and 5 bases at J, leaving 13 bases unmatched. Germline assignment: CDR1 SGHAT and CDR2 FQNNGV. The length of the CDR3 is 15 residues. DNA of the CDR3: TGTGCCAGCACCAATAGGGCAGGGGGAATGGAGACCCAGTACTTC. Residues: CASTNRAGGMETQYF.